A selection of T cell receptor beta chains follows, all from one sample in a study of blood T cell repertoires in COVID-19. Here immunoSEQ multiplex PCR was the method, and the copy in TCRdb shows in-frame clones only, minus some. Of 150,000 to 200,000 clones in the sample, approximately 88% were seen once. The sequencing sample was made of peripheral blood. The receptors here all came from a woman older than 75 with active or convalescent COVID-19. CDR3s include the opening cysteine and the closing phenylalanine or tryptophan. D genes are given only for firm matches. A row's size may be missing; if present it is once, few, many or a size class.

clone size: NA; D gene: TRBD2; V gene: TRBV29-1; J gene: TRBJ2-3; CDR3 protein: CSVPAGGQYF; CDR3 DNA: TGCAGCGTTCCAGCGGGGGGGCAGTATTTT
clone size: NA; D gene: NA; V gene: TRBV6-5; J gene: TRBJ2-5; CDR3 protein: CATNPLDKETQYF; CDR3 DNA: TGTGCCACCAACCCCCTAGATAAGGAGACCCAGTACTTC
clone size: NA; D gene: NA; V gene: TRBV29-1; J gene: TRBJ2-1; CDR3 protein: CSVEYPGRSYNEQFF; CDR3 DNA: TGCAGCGTTGAATACCCAGGGAGGTCATACAATGAGCAGTTCTTC
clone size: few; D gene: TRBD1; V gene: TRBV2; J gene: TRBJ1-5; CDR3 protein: CASSASRQGASRNQPQHF; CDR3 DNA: TGTGCCAGCAGTGCTTCAAGACAGGGGGCGAGTCGCAATCAGCCCCAGCATTTT
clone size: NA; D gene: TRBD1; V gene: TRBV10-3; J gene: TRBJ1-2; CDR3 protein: CAITGEQGVGGYTF; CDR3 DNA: TGTGCCATCACGGGGGAACAGGGGGTGGGTGGCTACACCTTC
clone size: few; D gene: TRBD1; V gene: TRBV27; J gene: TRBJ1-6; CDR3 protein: CASSSGRGLFEGLNSPLHF; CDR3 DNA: TGTGCCAGCAGTTCGGGCAGGGGGCTTTTTGAGGGCCTCAATTCACCCCTCCACTTT
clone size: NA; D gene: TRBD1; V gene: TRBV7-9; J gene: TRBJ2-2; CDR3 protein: CASSPRTGGTGELFF; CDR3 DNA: TGTGCCAGCAGCCCCCGGACAGGGGGCACCGGGGAGCTGTTTTTT
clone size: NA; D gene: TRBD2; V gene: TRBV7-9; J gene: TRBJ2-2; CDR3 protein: CASIDRTSGGELFF; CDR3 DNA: TGTGCCAGCATCGACCGGACTAGCGGGGGGGAGCTGTTTTTT
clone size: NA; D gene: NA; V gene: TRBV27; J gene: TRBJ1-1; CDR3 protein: CASSPFSGVVAEAFF; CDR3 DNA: TGTGCCAGCAGTCCCTTCTCCGGGGTGGTCGCTGAAGCTTTCTTT
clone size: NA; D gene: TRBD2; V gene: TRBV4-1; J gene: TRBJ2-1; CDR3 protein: CASSQDRAGGLQQKRYNEQFF; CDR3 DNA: TGCGCCAGCAGCCAAGATCGGGCGGGGGGCCTCCAACAAAAACGCTACAATGAGCAGTTCTTC
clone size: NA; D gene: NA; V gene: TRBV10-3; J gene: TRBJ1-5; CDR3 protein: CAISERITGIGNQPQHF; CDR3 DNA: TGTGCCATCAGTGAGAGAATCACAGGGATCGGCAATCAGCCCCAGCATTTT
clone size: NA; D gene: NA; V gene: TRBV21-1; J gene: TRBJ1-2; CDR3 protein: CASSKEGTGHYGYTF; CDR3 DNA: TGTGCCAGCAGCAAAGAAGGAACAGGGCACTATGGCTACACCTTC
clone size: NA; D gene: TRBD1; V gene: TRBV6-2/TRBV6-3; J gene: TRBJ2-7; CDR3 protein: CASSYGTRTGAYEQYF; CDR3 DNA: TGTGCCAGCAGTTACGGGACGAGGACAGGGGCGTACGAGCAGTACTTC
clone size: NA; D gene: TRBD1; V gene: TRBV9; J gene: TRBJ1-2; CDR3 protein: CASSDDRVGYGYTF; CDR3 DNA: TGTGCCAGCAGCGATGACAGGGTGGGCTATGGCTACACCTTC
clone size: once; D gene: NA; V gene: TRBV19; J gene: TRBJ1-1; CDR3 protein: CASKDSLNTEAFF; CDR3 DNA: TGTGCCAGTAAGGACTCTTTGAACACTGAAGCTTTCTTT
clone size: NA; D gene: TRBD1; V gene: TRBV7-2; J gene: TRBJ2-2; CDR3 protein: CASSFPTTGANTGELFF; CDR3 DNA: TGTGCCAGCAGTTTTCCGACCACAGGGGCGAACACCGGGGAGCTGTTTTTT
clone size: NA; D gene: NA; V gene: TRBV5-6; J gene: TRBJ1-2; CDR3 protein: CASSDGRSLGANYGYTF; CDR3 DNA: TGTGCCAGCAGCGACGGGAGATCCCTAGGGGCTAACTATGGCTACACCTTC
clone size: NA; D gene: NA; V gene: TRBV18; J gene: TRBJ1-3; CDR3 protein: CASSLKRQALLEQAGNTIYF; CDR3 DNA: TGTGCCAGCTCACTAAAAAGACAGGCCCTACTAGAGCAAGCTGGAAACACCATATATTTT
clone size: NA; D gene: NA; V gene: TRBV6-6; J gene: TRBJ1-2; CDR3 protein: CASSGAYGYTF; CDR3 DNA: TGTGCCAGCTCAGGGGCCTATGGCTACACCTTC
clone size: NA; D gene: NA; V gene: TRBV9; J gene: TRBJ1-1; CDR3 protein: CASSPYGQPQGLNTEAFF; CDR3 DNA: TGTGCCAGCAGCCCCTATGGACAGCCTCAGGGACTGAACACTGAAGCTTTCTTT
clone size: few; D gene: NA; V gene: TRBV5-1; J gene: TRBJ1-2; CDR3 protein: CASSLGEGFGYTF; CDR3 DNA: TGCGCCAGCAGCTTGGGGGAGGGGTTTGGCTACACCTTC
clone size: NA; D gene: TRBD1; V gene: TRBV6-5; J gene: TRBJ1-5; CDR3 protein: CASSSGGAHQPQHF; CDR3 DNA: TGTGCCAGCAGTTCAGGGGGCGCGCATCAGCCCCAGCATTTT
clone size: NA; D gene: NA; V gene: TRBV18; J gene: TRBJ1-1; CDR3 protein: CATKQMNTEAFF; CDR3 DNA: TGTGCCACAAAACAGATGAACACTGAAGCTTTCTTT
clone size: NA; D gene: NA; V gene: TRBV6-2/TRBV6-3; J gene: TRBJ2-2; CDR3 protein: CASSGRTTGELFF; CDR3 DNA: TGTGCCAGCAGTGGGAGGACTACCGGGGAGCTGTTTTTT
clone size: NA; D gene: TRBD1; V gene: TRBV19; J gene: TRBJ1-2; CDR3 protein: CASSTVRLTRGQGYGYTF; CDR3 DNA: TGTGCCAGTAGTACAGTGAGGTTGACTCGGGGACAGGGCTATGGCTACACCTTC
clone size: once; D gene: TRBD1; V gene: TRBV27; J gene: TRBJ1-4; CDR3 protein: CASSPSGTGNIKLFF; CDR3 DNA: TGTGCCAGCAGTCCCTCCGGGACAGGAAATATAAAACTGTTTTTT
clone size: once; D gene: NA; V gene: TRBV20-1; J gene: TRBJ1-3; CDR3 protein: CSASRDSGNTIYF; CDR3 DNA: TGCAGTGCTAGTCGGGACTCTGGAAACACCATATATTTT
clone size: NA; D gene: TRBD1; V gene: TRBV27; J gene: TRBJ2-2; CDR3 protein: CASSSPSGGNTGELFF; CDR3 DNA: TGTGCCAGCAGTTCCCCCTCAGGGGGGAACACCGGGGAGCTGTTTTTT
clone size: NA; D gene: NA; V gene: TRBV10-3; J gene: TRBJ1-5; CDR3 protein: CAISPSGESNQPQHF; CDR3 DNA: TGTGCCATCAGCCCGTCGGGGGAAAGCAATCAGCCCCAGCATTTT
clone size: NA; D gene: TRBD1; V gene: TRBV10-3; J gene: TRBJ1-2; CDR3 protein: CAIRVQGAGYGYTF; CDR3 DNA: TGTGCCATCAGGGTACAGGGGGCCGGCTATGGCTACACCTTC
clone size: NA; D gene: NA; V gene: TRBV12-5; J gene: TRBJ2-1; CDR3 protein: CASGTNLYEQFF; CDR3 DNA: TGTGCTAGTGGAACTAACCTCTATGAGCAGTTCTTC
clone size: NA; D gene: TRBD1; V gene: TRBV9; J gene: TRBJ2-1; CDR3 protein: CASSVRTGGAEQFF; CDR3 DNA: TGTGCCAGCAGCGTAAGGACAGGGGGAGCTGAGCAGTTCTTC
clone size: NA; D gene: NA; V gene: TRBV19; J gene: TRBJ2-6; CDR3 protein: CASSSQSGANVLTF; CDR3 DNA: TGTGCCAGTAGTTCCCAGTCTGGGGCCAACGTCCTGACTTTC
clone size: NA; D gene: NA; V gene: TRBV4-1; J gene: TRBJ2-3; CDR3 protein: CASSQWAGMTDTQYF; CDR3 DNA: TGCGCCAGCAGCCAATGGGCAGGGATGACAGATACGCAGTATTTT
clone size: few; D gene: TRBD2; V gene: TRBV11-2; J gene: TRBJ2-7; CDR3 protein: CASSLGAGAYEQYF; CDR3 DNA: TGTGCCAGCAGCTTAGGAGCGGGGGCCTACGAGCAGTACTTC
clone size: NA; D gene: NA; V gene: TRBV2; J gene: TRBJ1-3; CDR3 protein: CASSVLLRGTGNTIYF; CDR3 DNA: TGTGCCAGCAGTGTTCTCCTCAGGGGCACTGGAAACACCATATATTTT
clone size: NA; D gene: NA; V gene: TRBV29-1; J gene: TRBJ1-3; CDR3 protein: CSVGVASGNTIYF; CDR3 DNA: TGCAGCGTTGGCGTAGCCTCTGGAAACACCATATATTTT
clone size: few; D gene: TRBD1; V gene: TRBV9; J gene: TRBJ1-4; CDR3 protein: CASSRQGEQRTGEGKLFF; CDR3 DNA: TGTGCCAGCAGCCGACAGGGCGAACAGCGGACAGGGGAGGGAAAACTGTTTTTT
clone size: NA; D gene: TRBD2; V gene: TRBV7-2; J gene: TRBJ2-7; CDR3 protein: CASSISGAYEQYF; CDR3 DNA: TGTGCCAGCAGCATTAGCGGGGCCTACGAGCAGTACTTC
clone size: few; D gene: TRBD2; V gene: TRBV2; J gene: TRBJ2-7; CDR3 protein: CASVKTSGGANEQYF; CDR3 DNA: TGTGCCAGCGTAAAGACTAGCGGGGGGGCGAATGAGCAGTACTTC
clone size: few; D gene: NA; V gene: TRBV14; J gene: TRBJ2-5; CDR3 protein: CASSQGRLQETQYF; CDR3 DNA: TGTGCCAGCAGCCAGGGCAGGCTCCAAGAGACCCAGTACTTC
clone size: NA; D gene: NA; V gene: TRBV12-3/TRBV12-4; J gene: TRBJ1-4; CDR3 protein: CASMSPNEKLFF; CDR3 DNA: TGTGCCAGCATGAGTCCCAATGAAAAACTGTTTTTT